This T cell receptor (beta chain) emerged from a study of T cells after posttransplantation cyclophosphamide. TCRdb keeps only in-frame clones here, not all; method: immunoSEQ multiplex PCR. The sample lists about 30,000 clones, roughly 91% occurring once. Trimming took off 0 bases at V and 7 bases at J, with 14 bases between the two ends. Germline V gene data show CDR1 as SGHDT and CDR2 as YYEEEE. The CDR3 covers 15 residues. The naive gate required viable CD3+CD4+ or CD3+CD8+ cells with CCR7+CD45RA+CD45RO-CD95-CD27+CD28+ phenotype. This receptor was taken from a young man in good health and a related stem cell transplant donor. Sequencing was performed on naive CD4+ T cells sorted from blood. V usage is TRBV5-6 and J usage is TRBJ1-5, with a possible D match to TRBD1 (5 bases). CDR3 protein: CASSLGRAWQQPQHF. For the CDR3, the DNA is TGTGCCAGCAGCTTGGGCAGGGCATGGCAGCAGCCCCAGCATTTT.